This T cell receptor beta chain was identified during a study of blood T cell repertoires in COVID-19. Whole-study context: Some COVID-19 samples were acute and others convalescent; all came from the United States, Italy and Spain. The analysed material was cDNA or gDNA that came from T cells, B-cell-depleted T cells, or PBMCs.

The CDR3 consists of 12 residues. The V and J ends lost 2 bases and 4 bases respectively, with 4 bases between them. The V gene's germline CDR1 is SGHAT and CDR2 FQNNGV. The authors' processing: Reference gene primers were amplified, and this amplification served to estimate nucleated cell counts. Using immunoSEQ multiplex PCR, the repertoire was profiled, and TCRdb retains in-frame clones only, with some absent. V, J and clone size derive from that table, while D and trimming were established from the DNA sequence. This table holds about 110,000 clones, around 83% found once. This sequence was found in a woman of 80 years or more with acute or convalescent COVID-19. The chain combines TRBV11-2 with TRBJ2-3; no clear D gene. Material for sequencing was peripheral blood. CDR3 coding DNA: TGTGCCAGCAGCTTAACACCAGATACGCAGTATTTT. Residues: CASSLTPDTQYF.